Below are 29 T cell receptor beta chains sequenced from a single sample in a study of cytomegalovirus exposure and HLA in healthy donors. Amplification used 60 Vbeta primers and 13 Jbeta primers. Assay: immunoSEQ multiplex PCR; the TCRdb copy retains only in-frame clones and omits some. The data show around 85,000 clones, with just under 80% seen just once and around 7% held by the top ten. Sequenced: PBMCs. The receptor set was obtained from a man younger than 40 in good health and CMV-seronegative.

J is TRBJ1-3 and V is TRBV4-2, with D possibly being TRBD1 (5 bases). Per germline, CDR1 LGHNA and CDR2 YNFKEQ. The CDR3 length is 16 residues. Trimming pared 1 base from V and 0 bases from J, leaving 10 bases between. CDR3 in DNA: TGTGCCAGCAGCCAAGGGGGCCAGGTCTCTGGAAACACCATATATTTT. Its protein is CASSQGGQVSGNTIYF.

This chain uses TRBV5-6 with TRBJ2-5, with TRBD2 identical over 7 bases. Germline V gene data show CDR1 as SGHDT and CDR2 as YYEEEE. Losses at the gene ends were 0 bases for V and 2 bases for J; bases not matched to a gene: 4. This CDR3 is 15 amino acids long. In DNA, the CDR3 is TGTGCCAGCAGCTTGGACAGCGGGATTCAAGAGACCCAGTACTTC. Amino acids: CASSLDSGIQETQYF.

This clone was observed a single time. The chain uses TRBV2 and TRBJ1-6; a weak D match, TRBD1 (6 bases). The CDR3 spans 14 residues. The germline V gene has CDR1 SNHLY and CDR2 FYNNEI. V was pared by 5 bases and J by 10 bases, with 15 bases between. The CDR3 DNA reads as TGTGCCAGCAGTAGGGGGGGCGCAAGGTCACCCCTCCACTTT. Translating gives CASSRGGARSPLHF.

This chain joins TRBV7-2 and TRBJ2-1; 11 bases map to TRBD2. Germline CDR1 SGHTA, CDR2 FQGNSA. The trim removed 1 base at V and 7 bases at J, leaving 6 bases unmatched. The CDR3 runs to 16 residues. CDR3 in amino acids: CASSLVGSGGGNEQFF. In DNA, the CDR3 is TGTGCCAGCAGCTTAGTAGGTAGCGGGGGGGGGAATGAGCAGTTCTTC.

The gene calls are TRBV27 and TRBJ2-6; TRBD1 aligns across 9 bases. V was clipped by 6 bases and J by 4 bases; unmatched bases: 7. Germline CDR1 is MNHEY and CDR2 is SMNVEV (reference sequence). This CDR3 is 16 amino acids long. As DNA, the CDR3 is TGTGCCAGCAGCGCCGGGACAGGGAAAGGGGCCAACGTCCTGACTTTC. Its translation: CASSAGTGKGANVLTF.

The rearrangement joins TRBV6-9 to TRBJ1-5; 7 bases match TRBD1. V lost 2 bases and J lost 1; bases outside the gene matches: 8. Germline V gene data show CDR1 as MNHGY and CDR2 as SVAAGI. The CDR3 runs 17 residues. Here the CDR3 DNA reads TGTGCCAGCAGTTATAGGGGACAGATGATCAGCAATCAGCCCCAGCATTTT. Translating it yields CASSYRGQMISNQPQHF.

The chain is built from TRBV14 and TRBJ2-1; a possible D gene is TRBD2 (5 bases). The length of the CDR3 is 16 residues. The germline V gene encodes CDR1 SGHDN and CDR2 FVKESK. Trimming took off 4 bases at V and 0 bases at J, with 13 bases between the two ends. CDR3 nucleotide sequence: TGTGCCAGCAGCCTCCAGCGGAGGAGCTCCTACAATGAGCAGTTCTTC. Its protein is CASSLQRRSSYNEQFF.

The chain links TRBV6-1 to TRBJ1-1; D gene ambiguous. V dropped 8 bases and J dropped 1 base, with 5 bases sitting between them. CDR3 length equals 11 residues. Germline V gene sequence: CDR1 MNHNS, CDR2 SASEGT. The CDR3 sequence is CASPGNTEAFF. The CDR3 DNA reads TGTGCCAGCCCGGGGAACACTGAAGCTTTCTTT.

The chain uses TRBV18 and TRBJ2-7, with D possibly being TRBD2 (5 bases). The V end was cut by 1 base, the J end by 6 bases, with 19 bases between. Germline lookup yields CDR1 KGHSH and CDR2 LQKENI. The CDR3 has 16 residues. In DNA, the CDR3 is TGTGCCAGCTCACCACTAGGAGAGGGATCCTTCGTCGAGCAGTACTTC. As protein: CASSPLGEGSFVEQYF.

The rearrangement joins TRBV30 to TRBJ2-5; tentative D call: TRBD2 (6 bases). Looked up from germline, CDR1 is GTSNPN and CDR2 is SVGIG (reference sequence). The CDR3 is 14 amino acids. V shed 0 bases and J shed 7 bases, with 15 bases lying between them. As DNA, the CDR3 is TGTGCCTGGAGTGTATGGACTAACGAGGGGACCCAGTACTTC. It specifies CAWSVWTNEGTQYF.

The gene calls are TRBV7-6 and TRBJ2-2; D remains unclear. CDR1 SGHVS and CDR2 FNYEAQ come from the germline V gene. CDR3 length: 18 amino acids. V dropped 3 bases and J dropped 0 bases, with 17 bases sitting between them. CDR3 in DNA: TGTGCCAGCAGCTTCCCCATCCGAGGAACGGCGAACACCGGGGAGCTGTTTTTT. Translation: CASSFPIRGTANTGELFF.

This clone was observed a few times. The chain uses TRBV2 and TRBJ2-1; D is possibly TRBD2 (5 bases). Germline V lookup: CDR1 SNHLY, CDR2 FYNNEI. The CDR3 sequence is 17 residues long. V gave up 2 bases and J gave up 0 bases, with 14 bases separating them. The chain's CDR3 is CASSEFSGLASYNEQFF. Written as DNA, the CDR3 is TGTGCCAGCAGTGAATTTTCGGGCCTAGCCTCCTACAATGAGCAGTTCTTC. Combining the CDR3 with reference TRBV2 and TRBJ2-1 gives the whole variable domain EPEVTQTPSHQVTQMGQEVILRCVPISNHLYFYWYRQILGQKVEFLVSFYNNEISEKSEIFDDQFSVERPDGSNFTLKIRSTKLEDSAMYFCASSEFSGLASYNEQFFGPGTRLTVL.

The V call is TRBV15, the J call TRBJ2-6; D is unresolved. The CDR3 is made up of 15 amino acids. V lost 3 bases to trimming and J lost 0 bases, with 6 bases between them. Per germline, CDR1 LNHNV and CDR2 YYDKDF (reference sequence). CDR3 sequence reads: CATSSPSSGANVLTF. The DNA of the CDR3 is TGTGCCACCAGCAGTCCGAGCTCTGGGGCCAACGTCCTGACTTTC.

The chain carries TRBV7-2 and TRBJ2-2, with D possibly being TRBD1 (5 bases). The CDR3 runs 16 residues. CDR1 and CDR2 (germline): SGHTA, FQGNSA. V lost 2 bases to trimming and J lost 0 bases, with 10 bases between them. The CDR3: CASSLSRTTNTGELFF. CDR3 sequence (DNA): TGTGCCAGCAGCTTATCTCGGACAACGAACACCGGGGAGCTGTTTTTT.

The rearrangement uses TRBV28 and TRBJ1-3, with TRBD1 as a possible D gene (6 bases). Per germline, CDR1 MDHEN and CDR2 SYDVKM. V was pared by 7 bases and J by 3 bases, with 22 bases between. The CDR3 runs to 17 residues. The CDR3 region has the DNA TGTGCCAGCACTTCCTCAGGGGCACTGATGGGTGGAAACACCATATATTTT. Amino acid sequence: CASTSSGALMGGNTIYF.

This clone has more than one count but fewer than ten. Here the CDR3 DNA reads TGCGCCAGCAGCCCCTACCTTAATGAAAAACTGTTTTTT. This encodes CASSPYLNEKLFF. This chain links TRBV4-1 with TRBJ1-4; D not certain. V gave up 4 bases and J gave up 4 bases, with 7 bases separating them. CDR3 size: 13 residues. Per germline, CDR1 MGHRA and CDR2 YSYEKL.

The rearrangement uses TRBV19 and TRBJ2-5; 9 nucleotides align to TRBD1. CDR1 is LNHDA, CDR2 SQIVND, per germline (reference sequence). CDR3 length equals 14 residues. With 3 bases clipped from V and 5 bases from J, the junction kept 4 bases outside the gene matches. Here the CDR3 reads CASSMDRGRETQYF. The DNA of the CDR3 is TGTGCCAGTAGTATGGACAGGGGCCGGGAGACCCAGTACTTC.

This sequence joins TRBV11-2 and TRBJ1-3; a weak D match, TRBD1 (5 bases). Trimming took 2 bases from V and 5 from J, leaving 10 bases between them. Germline lookup yields CDR1 SGHAT and CDR2 FQNNGV. The CDR3 runs to 14 residues. This CDR3 reads CASSLRAGRNTIYF. CDR3 DNA: TGTGCCAGCAGCTTAAGGGCAGGGAGAAACACCATATATTTT.

This clone was seen ten or more times. This sequence joins TRBV29-1 and TRBJ2-7; maybe TRBD1 (6 bases). V was shortened by 6 bases and J by 0 bases, with 18 bases between the two germline ends. The CDR3 has 15 residues. The germline V gene has CDR1 SQVTM and CDR2 ANQGSEA. CDR3 loop: CSVVNPGHSSYEQYF. The DNA of the CDR3 is TGCAGCGTAGTAAATCCGGGACACTCCTCCTACGAGCAGTACTTC.

This clone was seen once. CDR3 DNA sequence: TGTGCCAGCAGCCAAGTGGAGGGAGCTCATAATTCACCCCTCCACTTT. Its translation is CASSQVEGAHNSPLHF. The V and J genes are TRBV4-2 and TRBJ1-6, with D unclear. Germline lookup yields CDR1 LGHNA and CDR2 YNFKEQ. The CDR3 runs 16 residues. Trimming took off 1 base at V and 5 bases at J, with 12 bases between the two ends.

The chain joins TRBV14 to TRBJ2-3; 10 bases fit TRBD1. Germline V gene data show CDR1 as SGHDN and CDR2 as FVKESK. The CDR3 is made up of 15 amino acids. The ends lost 2 bases at V and 7 bases at J; junction bases unmatched: 6. In DNA, the CDR3 is TGTGCCAGCAGCCAACGGACAGGGGGGGTGAATACGCAGTATTTT. It yields the protein CASSQRTGGVNTQYF.

This rearrangement joins TRBV4-2 to TRBJ1-4; 11 bases line up with TRBD1. CDR3 length equals 15 residues. With V trimmed by 3 bases and J by 8 bases, 5 bases remained unmatched. Germline CDR1 is LGHNA and CDR2 is YNFKEQ. CDR3 loop: CASSQGTGGGEKLFF. The CDR3 nucleotides read TGTGCCAGCAGCCAGGGGACAGGGGGTGGGGAAAAACTGTTTTTT.

The gene calls are TRBV19 and TRBJ1-1, with TRBD1 as a possible D gene (6 bases). Germline assignment: CDR1 LNHDA and CDR2 SQIVND (reference sequence). Trimming stripped 10 bases from V and 4 bases from J, with 13 bases between. This CDR3 contains 12 residues. DNA of the CDR3: TGTGCCACCCAAAGGGGGAGCACTGAAGCTTTCTTT. This translates into CATQRGSTEAFF.

The V and J genes are TRBV19 and TRBJ1-4; 9 bases are a match to TRBD1. This CDR3 is built from 16 residues. J was trimmed by 7 bases and V by 5 bases; bases with no gene match: 11. From germline, CDR1 is LNHDA and CDR2 SQIVND (reference sequence). The CDR3 protein is CASSEKAGTGSEKLFF. CDR3 nucleotides: TGTGCCAGTAGTGAGAAAGCCGGGACAGGGAGTGAAAAACTGTTTTTT.

The V call is TRBV29-1, the J call TRBJ2-2, with TRBD2 matching over 9 bases. Germline V gene data show CDR1 as SQVTM and CDR2 as ANQGSEA. This CDR3 contains 13 residues. Unmatched junction bases numbered 1, after V lost 4 bases and J lost 4 bases. This CDR3 is CSVGLAATGELFF. The DNA for the CDR3 is TGCAGCGTTGGACTAGCGGCCACCGGGGAGCTGTTTTTT.

This clone appeared a few times. The chain is built from TRBV27 and TRBJ2-7; tentatively, D is TRBD1 (7 bases). Germline V gene sequence: CDR1 MNHEY, CDR2 SMNVEV (reference sequence). The CDR3 is made up of 17 amino acids. Trimming removed 3 bases from V and 4 bases from J, with 22 bases in between. The CDR3 coding sequence is TGTGCCAGCAGTTTTCTCAGACCAGGGGGAGGTAAATACGAGCAGTACTTC. Amino acid sequence: CASSFLRPGGGKYEQYF.

V and J are TRBV6-1 and TRBJ1-1; D is ambiguous. This CDR3 is 13 amino acids long. Trimming took 8 bases from V and 3 from J, leaving 13 bases between them. Germline CDR1 reads MNHNS; CDR2 reads SASEGT. The CDR3 DNA sequence: TGTGCCAGCCTGTTTCAGGAGGACACTGAAGCTTTCTTT. Protein sequence: CASLFQEDTEAFF.

J is TRBJ2-7 and V is TRBV5-4; 12 positions agree with TRBD2. Germline CDR1 and CDR2: SGHNT and YYREEE (reference sequence). V lost 3 bases to trimming and J lost 4 bases; unmatched junction nucleotides: 2. The CDR3 totals 14 residues. CDR3 in amino acids: CASSSGLAGYEQYF. CDR3 DNA: TGTGCCAGCAGCTCCGGACTAGCGGGGTACGAGCAGTACTTC.

This clone was seen more than once but under ten times. The chain recombines TRBV27 with TRBJ2-4, with 7 bases identical to TRBD2. Germline loops: CDR1 MNHEY, CDR2 SMNVEV (reference sequence). J gave up 6 bases and V 4 bases, and 6 bases lay outside the gene matches. CDR3 length: 14 amino acids. The CDR3 DNA reads as TGTGCCAGCAGTTCCAAACCGGGGGGAAACATTCAGTACTTC. This encodes CASSSKPGGNIQYF.